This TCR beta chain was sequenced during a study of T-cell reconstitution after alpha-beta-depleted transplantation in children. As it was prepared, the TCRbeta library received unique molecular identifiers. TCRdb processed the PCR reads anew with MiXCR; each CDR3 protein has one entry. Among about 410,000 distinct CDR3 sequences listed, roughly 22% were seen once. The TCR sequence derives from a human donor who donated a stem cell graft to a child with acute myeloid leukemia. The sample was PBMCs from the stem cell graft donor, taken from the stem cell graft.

The CDR3 spells CASYAQATYEQYF. The CDR3 DNA reads TGTGCCAGCTACGCGCAGGCCACCTACGAGCAGTACTTC. The chain has TRBV25-1 and TRBJ2-7; D ambiguous. Germline-derived CDR1 and CDR2 are MGHDK and SYGVNS. The CDR3 is 13 amino acids. The V and J ends lost 8 bases and 2 bases respectively, with 13 bases between them.